What follows is one T cell receptor (beta chain) and its context. The data stem from a study of T cells expressing NK-cell markers. In the study overall: The TCR beta repertoires were obtained from sorted CD3+CD56+NKG2C+, CD3+CD56+NKG2C- and CD3+CD56-NKG2C+ T cells.

TCRdb reprocessed the 5' RACE reads; each CDR3 protein has one entry and no DNA is given. Recorded for this sample: a few hundred thousand distinct CDR3 sequences. The CDR3 contains 14 residues. CDR1 is MGHRA and CDR2 is YSYEKL in the germline V gene. Sequences were obtained from blood T cells: a sorted CD56 or NKG2C T cell subset, CD4+ or CD8+ T cells, or bulk PBMC T cells (not recorded which). The receptor was isolated from a man aged 18-30 years in good health. This chain links TRBV4-1 with TRBJ2-1; TCRdb designates TRBD2, a call that cannot be tested without DNA. Here the CDR3 reads CASSISGSFNEQFF.